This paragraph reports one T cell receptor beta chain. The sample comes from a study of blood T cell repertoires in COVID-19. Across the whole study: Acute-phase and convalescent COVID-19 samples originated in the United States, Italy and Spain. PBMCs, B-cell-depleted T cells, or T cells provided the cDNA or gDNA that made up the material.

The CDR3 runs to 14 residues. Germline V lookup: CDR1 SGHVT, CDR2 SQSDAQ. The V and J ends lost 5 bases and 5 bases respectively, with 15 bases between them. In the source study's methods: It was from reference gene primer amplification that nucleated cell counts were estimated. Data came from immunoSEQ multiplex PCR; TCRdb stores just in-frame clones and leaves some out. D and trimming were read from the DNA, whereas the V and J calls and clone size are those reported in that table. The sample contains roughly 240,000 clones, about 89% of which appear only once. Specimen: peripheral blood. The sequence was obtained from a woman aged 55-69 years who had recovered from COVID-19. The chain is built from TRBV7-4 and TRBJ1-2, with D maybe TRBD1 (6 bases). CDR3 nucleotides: TGTGCCAGCAGCCCCGGGAAGGGGGGGTATGGCTACACCTTC. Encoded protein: CASSPGKGGYGYTF.